This T cell receptor (beta chain) was documented in a study of neoadjuvant nivolumab and ipilimumab in lung cancer. Study-wide findings and caveats: From pretherapy to surgery, tumor richness and clonality rose with dual therapy. Pathologic regression was not significantly tied to TCR clonality. A small number of samples were TCR sequenced. Blood richness before therapy tracked richness in tumors resected after neoadjuvant therapy.

Turning to this clone: Its target is not known.

The data were produced by immunoSEQ multiplex PCR, yet TCRdb's version contains in-frame clones alone and is incomplete. The sample has about 38,000 clones; about 88% are singletons. The CDR3 sequence is 15 residues long. In germline, CDR1 is SGHRS, CDR2 YFSETQ. V lost 4 bases to trimming and J lost 6 bases; unmatched junction nucleotides: 12. This clonotype was sampled from an adult with non-small cell lung cancer. Specimen: peripheral blood, collected before neoadjuvant nivolumab, alone or with ipilimumab. V is TRBV5-1 and J is TRBJ2-7; 8 nucleotides match TRBD1. CDR3 in amino acids: CASSEMTGARSEQYF. As DNA, the CDR3 is TGCGCCAGCAGCGAGATGACAGGGGCGCGGTCCGAGCAGTACTTC.